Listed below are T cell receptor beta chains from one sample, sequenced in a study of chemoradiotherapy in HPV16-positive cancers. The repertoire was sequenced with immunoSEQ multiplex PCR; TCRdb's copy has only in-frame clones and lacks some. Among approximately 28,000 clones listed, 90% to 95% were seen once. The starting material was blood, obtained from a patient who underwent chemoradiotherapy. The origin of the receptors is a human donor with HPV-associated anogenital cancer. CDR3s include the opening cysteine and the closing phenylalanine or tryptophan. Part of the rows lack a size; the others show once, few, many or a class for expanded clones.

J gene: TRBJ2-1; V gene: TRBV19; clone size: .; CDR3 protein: CASSISAGYNEQFF
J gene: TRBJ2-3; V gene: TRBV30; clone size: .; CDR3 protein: CAWSVRTTDTQYF
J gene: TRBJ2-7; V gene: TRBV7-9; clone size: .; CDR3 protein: CASSLQGYEQYF
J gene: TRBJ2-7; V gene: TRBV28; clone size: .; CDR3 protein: CASSPTGKHYEQYF
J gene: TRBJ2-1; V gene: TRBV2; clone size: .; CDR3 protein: CASRPDGTNEQFF
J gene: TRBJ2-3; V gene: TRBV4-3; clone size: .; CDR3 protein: CASSQDRTGGADTQYF
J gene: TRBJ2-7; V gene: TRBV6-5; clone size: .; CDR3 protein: CASRGTGKPPYEQYF
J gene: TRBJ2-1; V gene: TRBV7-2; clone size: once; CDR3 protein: CASSFRQGGNEQFF
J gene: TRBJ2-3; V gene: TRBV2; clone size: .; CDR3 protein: CASSEWLAGGIDTQYF
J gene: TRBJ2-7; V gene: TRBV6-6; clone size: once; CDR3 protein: CASSPLGYEQYF
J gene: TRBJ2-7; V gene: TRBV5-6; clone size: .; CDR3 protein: CASSQELGEQYF
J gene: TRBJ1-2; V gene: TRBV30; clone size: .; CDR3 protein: CALYSTAAGGYTF
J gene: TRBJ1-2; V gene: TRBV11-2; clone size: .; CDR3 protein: CASSWGTGADYGYTF
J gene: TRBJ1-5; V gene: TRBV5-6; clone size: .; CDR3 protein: CASSIGGNNQPQHF
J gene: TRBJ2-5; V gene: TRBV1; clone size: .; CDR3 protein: CTSSQGGVETQYF
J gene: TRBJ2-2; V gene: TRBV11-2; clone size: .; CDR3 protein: CASSPSIDSVTGELFF
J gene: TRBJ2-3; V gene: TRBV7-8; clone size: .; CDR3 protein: CASSLATSGIHTQYF
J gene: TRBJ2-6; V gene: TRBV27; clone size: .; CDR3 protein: CASSSSQGFTGANVLTF
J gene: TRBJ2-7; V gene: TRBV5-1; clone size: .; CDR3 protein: CASSLGTSGRLDEQYF
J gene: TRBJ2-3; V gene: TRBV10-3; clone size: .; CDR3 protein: CAISLGEGTDTQYF
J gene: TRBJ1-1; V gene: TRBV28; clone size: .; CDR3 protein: CASSATGAEDTEAFF
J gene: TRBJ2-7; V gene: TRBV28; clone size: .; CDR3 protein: CASSRTRDSLYEQYF
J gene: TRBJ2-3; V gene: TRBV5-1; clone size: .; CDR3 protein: CASSWGSARSTDTQYF
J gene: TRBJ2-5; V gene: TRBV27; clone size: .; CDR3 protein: CASSFGRGRETQYF
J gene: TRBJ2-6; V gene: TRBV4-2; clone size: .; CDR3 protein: CASSRTETGANVLTF
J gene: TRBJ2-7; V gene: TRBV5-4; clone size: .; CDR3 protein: CASSLVTGGPKSSYEQYF
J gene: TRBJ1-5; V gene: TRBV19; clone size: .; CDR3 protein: CASSTGDGPQHF
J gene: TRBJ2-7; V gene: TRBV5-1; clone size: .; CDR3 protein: CASSAGHYEQYF
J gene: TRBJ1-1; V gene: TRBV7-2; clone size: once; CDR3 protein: CASSPGTVNTEAFF
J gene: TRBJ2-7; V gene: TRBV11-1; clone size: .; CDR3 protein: CASSRGQGASDEQYF
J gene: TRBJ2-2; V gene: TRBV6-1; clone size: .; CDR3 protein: CASRPGQGASGELFF
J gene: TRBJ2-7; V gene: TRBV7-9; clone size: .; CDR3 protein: CASSPGSYEQYF
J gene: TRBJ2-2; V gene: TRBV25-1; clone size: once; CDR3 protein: CASRRKGTGELFF
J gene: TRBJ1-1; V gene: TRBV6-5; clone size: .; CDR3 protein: CASSTLGGRNTEAFF
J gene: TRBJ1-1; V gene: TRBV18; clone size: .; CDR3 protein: CASSQSTGVTEAFF
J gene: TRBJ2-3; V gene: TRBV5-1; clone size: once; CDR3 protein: CASSLFSYGADTQYF
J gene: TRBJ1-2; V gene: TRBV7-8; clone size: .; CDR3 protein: CASSLARGGDGYTF
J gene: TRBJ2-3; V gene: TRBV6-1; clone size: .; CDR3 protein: CASSFLGEDTDTQYF
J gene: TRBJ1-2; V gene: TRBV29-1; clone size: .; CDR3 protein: CSAGDRFYGYTF
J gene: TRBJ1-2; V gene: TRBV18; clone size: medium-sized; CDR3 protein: CASSRDREGGYTF
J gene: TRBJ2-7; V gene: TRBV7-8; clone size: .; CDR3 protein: CASSLGTGLYEQYF
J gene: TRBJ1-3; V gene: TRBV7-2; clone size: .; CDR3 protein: CASSLAPVSNTIYF
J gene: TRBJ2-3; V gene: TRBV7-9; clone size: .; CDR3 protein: CASSGGNSASTDTQYF
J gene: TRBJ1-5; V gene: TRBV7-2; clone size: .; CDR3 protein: CASSPDSGGSHQPQHF
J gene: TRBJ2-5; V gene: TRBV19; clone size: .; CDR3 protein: CASSRGPTPERTQYF
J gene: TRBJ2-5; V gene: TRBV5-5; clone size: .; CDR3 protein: CASSLGGGRLQETQYF
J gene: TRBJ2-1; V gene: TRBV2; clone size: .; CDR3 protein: CASSYRGVGNEQFF
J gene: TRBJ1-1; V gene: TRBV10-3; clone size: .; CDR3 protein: CAISEVATDAEAFF
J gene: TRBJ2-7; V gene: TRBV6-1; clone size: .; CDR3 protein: CASSEVGGLNEQYF
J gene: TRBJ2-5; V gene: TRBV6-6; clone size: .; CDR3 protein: CASSYEGQLMMETQYF
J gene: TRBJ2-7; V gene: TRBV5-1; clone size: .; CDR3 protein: CASSEGQTYEQYF
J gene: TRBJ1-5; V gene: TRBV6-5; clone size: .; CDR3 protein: CASQPGGSGQPQHF